The 31 T cell receptor beta chains presented below share a single source sample, sequenced in a study of CD8 T cells in cerebrospinal fluid in Alzheimer's disease. No DNA is given; TCRdb re-called the 10x single-cell sequencing reads and lists each CDR3 protein once. The sample has 500 to 600 distinct CDR3 sequences, and its top ten clones hold approximately 31%. What was sequenced was cerebrospinal fluid. Receptors were obtained from a human donor with Alzheimer's disease.

This clonotype ranks as medium-sized in terms of frequency. The chain's CDR3 is CAWSVGHFAGELFF. V usage is TRBV30 and J usage is TRBJ2-2; the TCRdb call, TRBD1, lacks DNA for checking. Germline V gene lookup returns CDR1 GTSNPN and CDR2 SVGIG (reference sequence). The CDR3 runs 14 residues.

This clonotype counts as large by frequency. The V gene is TRBV11-2, the J gene TRBJ1-6; TCRdb selects TRBD1, and the lack of DNA leaves this call unchecked. The CDR3 contains 14 residues. Germline-derived CDR1 and CDR2 are SGHAT and FQNNGV. The CDR3 loop reads CASSLDRGISPLHF.

This clonotype is classed as medium-sized by frequency. The chain recombines TRBV5-1 with TRBJ2-7; TCRdb's D call of TRBD1 is untestable without DNA. The germline gives CDR1 SGHRS, CDR2 YFSETQ. The CDR3 is 15 residues long. The CDR3 reads CASSNPAGQGDEQYF.

The rearrangement links TRBV5-6 to TRBJ2-3; TCRdb indicates TRBD2, and absent DNA this call remains unverified. The germline V gene encodes CDR1 SGHDT and CDR2 YYEEEE. The CDR3 contains 16 residues. CDR3: CASTWGEGGDTDTQYF.

The CDR3 loop reads CASTTGRNTEAFF. J is TRBJ1-1 and V is TRBV12-3 or TRBV12-4. The length of the CDR3 is 13 residues.

This clonotype is labeled medium-sized based on frequency. The chain has TRBV2 and TRBJ2-3; TCRdb calls TRBD1, which cannot be checked without DNA. CDR1 is SNHLY, CDR2 FYNNEI, per germline. This CDR3 has 15 residues. The CDR3: CASSGGDVVTDTQYF.

Measured by frequency, this clonotype is large. The chain links TRBV12-3 or TRBV12-4 to TRBJ1-3. The length of the CDR3 is 14 residues. The CDR3 protein is CASSRQGSGNTIYF.

This clonotype ranks as medium-sized in terms of frequency. The gene calls are TRBV20-1 and TRBJ2-1; without DNA, the TCRdb call of TRBD1 cannot be checked. The CDR3 totals 15 residues. Germline CDR1 and CDR2: DFQATT and SNEGSKA (reference sequence). The CDR3 loop is CSAGNQGALNNEQFF.

This clonotype is labeled large (0.1 to 1%) based on frequency. The rearrangement joins TRBV6-1 to TRBJ2-7; TCRdb reports TRBD2, a call that lacks DNA to check it against. Germline V gene lookup returns CDR1 MNHNS and CDR2 SASEGT. The CDR3 covers 15 residues. CDR3 sequence reads: CASSERLAGGYEQYF.

The chain uses TRBV11-1 and TRBJ1-1. The germline CDR1 and CDR2 sequences are SGHAT and FQDESV (reference sequence). The CDR3 spans 13 residues. Here the CDR3 reads CASSFHRYTEAFF.

In terms of frequency, this clonotype is medium-sized. This chain connects TRBV30 to TRBJ1-1; there is no DNA to check the TCRdb D call of TRBD1. There are 15 residues in the CDR3. The germline gives CDR1 GTSNPN, CDR2 SVGIG (reference sequence). This CDR3 is CAWALGTQGNTEAFF. Combining the CDR3 with reference TRBV30 and TRBJ1-1 gives the whole variable domain SQTIHQWPATLVQPVGSPLSLECTVEGTSNPNLYWYRQAAGRGLQLLFYSVGIGQISSEVPQNLSASRPQDRQFILSSKKLLLSDSGFYLCAWALGTQGNTEAFFGQGTRLTVV.

By frequency, this clonotype registers large. The V gene is TRBV28, the J gene TRBJ2-2; absent DNA, TCRdb's TRBD1 call cannot be checked. This CDR3 has 12 residues. Germline values: CDR1 MDHEN, CDR2 SYDVKM. CDR3 loop: CASSSVLGELFF.

Its frequency marks this clonotype as large. This chain links TRBV20-1 with TRBJ2-5; TCRdb designates TRBD1, a call that cannot be tested without DNA. In germline, CDR1 is DFQATT, CDR2 SNEGSKA (reference sequence). The CDR3 consists of 15 residues. CDR3 amino acids: CSARDLAGAKETQYF.

V and J are TRBV20-1 and TRBJ1-5; checking the TCRdb D call of TRBD1 is not possible without DNA. CDR3 length: 13 residues. Germline V gene data show CDR1 as DFQATT and CDR2 as SNEGSKA (reference sequence). CDR3 sequence: CSAADRLPGPQHF.

Frequency places this clonotype as medium-sized. The rearrangement uses TRBV6-4 and TRBJ2-7. The germline V gene has CDR1 MRHNA and CDR2 SNTAGT. The CDR3 runs to 11 residues. This chain's CDR3 is CASSDGYEQYF.

This clonotype is medium-sized (0.01 to 0.1%) by frequency. The gene calls are TRBV6-1 and TRBJ2-3; TCRdb calls TRBD2, which cannot be checked without DNA. CDR1 MNHNS and CDR2 SASEGT come from the germline V gene. This CDR3 spans 15 amino acids. CDR3 region: CASSDPYRRGDTQYF.

This clonotype registers hyperexpanded by frequency. This chain joins TRBV6-5 and TRBJ2-1. This CDR3 spans 12 amino acids. Germline V gene sequence: CDR1 MNHEY, CDR2 SVGAGI. The CDR3 region is CASSYGISEQFF.

This chain's CDR3 is CASSSPPSERTDTQYF. The rearrangement uses TRBV6-2 or TRBV6-3 and TRBJ2-3; checking the TCRdb D call of TRBD1 is not possible without DNA. This CDR3 contains 16 residues. Germline CDR1 and CDR2: MNHEY and SVGEGT.

This clonotype ranks as hyperexpanded (1% or more) in terms of frequency. This chain joins TRBV7-9 and TRBJ2-5. The CDR3 consists of 15 residues. Germline CDR1 and CDR2: SEHNR and FQNEAQ (reference sequence). The CDR3 protein is CASSLGSGHQETQYF.

This clonotype is labeled large based on frequency. This sequence joins TRBV24-1 and TRBJ2-5; TCRdb lists TRBD2, though no DNA is available to test this call. The length of the CDR3 is 16 residues. Per the germline V gene, CDR1 is KGHDR and CDR2 is SFDVKD. CDR3 sequence reads: CATSDLSSGGIETQYF.

This clonotype shows up as medium-sized by frequency. The V call is TRBV19, the J call TRBJ2-1. Germline-derived CDR1 and CDR2 are LNHDA and SQIVND (reference sequence). The CDR3 contains 11 residues. This CDR3 is CASNDGLKQFF. The variable domain in full, with the rest retrieved from reference TRBV19 and TRBJ2-1, is DGGITQSPKYLFRKEGQNVTLSCEQNLNHDAMYWYRQDPGQGLRLIYYSQIVNDFQKGDIAEGYSVSREKKESFPLTVTSAQKNPTAFYLCASNDGLKQFFGPGTRLTVL.

The V and J genes are TRBV7-8 and TRBJ1-1. CDR3 length: 14 residues. The germline V gene has CDR1 SGHVS and CDR2 FQNEAQ. The CDR3 loop reads CASSFYREGTEAFF.

Its frequency marks this clonotype as large (0.1 to 1%). The V call is TRBV10-3, the J call TRBJ1-1; the D call from TCRdb, TRBD1, cannot be confirmed without DNA. The germline CDR1 and CDR2 sequences are ENHRY and SYGVKD. The CDR3 has 12 amino acids. The CDR3 loop reads CAISGQGDEAFF.

Frequency places this clonotype as medium-sized (0.01 to 0.1%). The V and J genes are TRBV19 and TRBJ1-3. Germline loops: CDR1 LNHDA, CDR2 SQIVND (reference sequence). The CDR3 totals 14 residues. The CDR3 spells CASSISNSGNTIYF.

Measured by frequency, this clonotype is medium-sized. This chain links TRBV5-5 with TRBJ1-4. The CDR3 sequence is 15 residues long. Germline V gene data show CDR1 as SGHKS and CDR2 as YYEKEE (reference sequence). CDR3 loop: CASSLEGQLNEKLFF.

Measured by frequency, this clonotype is medium-sized (0.01 to 0.1%). The rearrangement joins TRBV19 to TRBJ2-1. Germline CDR1 LNHDA, CDR2 SQIVND (reference sequence). CDR3 length equals 13 residues. The CDR3 protein is CASSITHYNEQFF.

This clonotype is deemed medium-sized by its frequency. This chain joins TRBV4-3 and TRBJ2-7; the D gene TCRdb calls, TRBD1, cannot be checked with no DNA. Germline lookup yields CDR1 LGHNA and CDR2 YSLEER. The CDR3 is made up of 15 amino acids. The CDR3 sequence is CASSPGTGSEHEQYF.

The chain is built from TRBV7-9 and TRBJ1-2; TCRdb's assignment of TRBD1 cannot be checked, as there is no DNA. This CDR3 contains 15 residues. Germline CDR1 reads SEHNR; CDR2 reads FQNEAQ (reference sequence). CDR3 sequence: CASSPRTGYNYGYTF.

This clonotype counts as medium-sized by frequency. The genes are TRBV19 and TRBJ2-7; TCRdb returns TRBD1, unconfirmable since there is no DNA. The CDR3 consists of 13 residues. Germline-derived CDR1 and CDR2 are LNHDA and SQIVND (reference sequence). CDR3: CASSMLGDHEQYF.

CDR3 region: CASSLAGGQETQYF. V usage is TRBV5-4 and J usage is TRBJ2-5; TCRdb lists TRBD2, though no DNA is available to test this call. The CDR3 totals 14 residues. Per germline, CDR1 SGHNT and CDR2 YYREEE (reference sequence).

Judged by frequency, this clonotype is large. The V call is TRBV27, the J call TRBJ1-5; TCRdb's assignment of TRBD1 cannot be checked, as there is no DNA. CDR1 is MNHEY and CDR2 is SMNVEV in the germline V gene (reference sequence). CDR3 length: 16 amino acids. The CDR3: CASSSDPSGGNQPQHF.